A selection of T cell receptor beta chains follows, all from one sample in a study of low-dose radiotherapy and immunotherapy resistance in tumors. TCRdb itself ran the reads through MiXCR, one entry per CDR3 protein. In the table there are under 95,000 distinct CDR3 sequences, less than 20% of which are singletons. This sample comprised PBMCs, obtained after low-dose radiotherapy plus immunotherapy. The receptors here all came from a male donor with prostate cancer. Each CDR3 is given with its conserved first and last residue. A D gene is named only where the DNA matches it firmly. Clone size appears in some rows only: once, few, many, or a class for an expanded clone.

v_call	clone_size	j_call	cdr3_length	d_call	cdr3_nt	cdr3_aa
TRBV28	once	TRBJ2-7	21	.	.	CASSIYLCSVSRGQGTVEQYF
TRBV28	many	TRBJ2-1	17	TRBD2	TGTGCCAGCAGCACCAGCGGGAGGGGAATCTCCTACAATGAGCAGTTCTTC	CASSTSGRGISYNEQFF
TRBV20-1	many	TRBJ2-1	13	TRBD2	TGCAGTGTTTTAGCGGGAGTATTCGATGAGCAGTTCTTC	CSVLAGVFDEQFF
TRBV18	.	TRBJ2-7	14	.	TGTGCCAGCTCACTAGCGGTAAGCTCCTACGAGCAGTACTTC	CASSLAVSSYEQYF
TRBV5-1	many	TRBJ2-1	15	TRBD2	TGCGCCAGCAGCCGTCTCGGGAGGGCCCAGAATGAGCAGTTCTTC	CASSRLGRAQNEQFF
TRBV5-6	few	TRBJ2-5	16	TRBD1	TGTGCCAGCAGCTTGGACGGAACAGGGGTGCGTGAGACCCAGTACTTC	CASSLDGTGVRETQYF
TRBV28	many	TRBJ2-5	14	.	TGTGCCAGCAGTTTACCTGGACCAAGAGAGACCCAGTACTTC	CASSLPGPRETQYF
TRBV28	.	TRBJ2-7	14	TRBD1	TGTGCCAGCAGGGGACAGGGGCGTCCCTACGAGCAGTACTTC	CASRGQGRPYEQYF
TRBV29-1	many	TRBJ1-1	8	.	TGCAGCGCCACTGAAGCTTTCTTT	CSATEAFF
TRBV9	many	TRBJ1-1	15	.	TGTGCCAGCAGCGTAGTGGGGGATGTTGGCACTGAAGCTTTCTTT	CASSVVGDVGTEAFF
TRBV27	many	TRBJ2-1	13	.	TGTGCCAGCAGTTTCTCCCAGTACAATGAGCAGTTCTTC	CASSFSQYNEQFF